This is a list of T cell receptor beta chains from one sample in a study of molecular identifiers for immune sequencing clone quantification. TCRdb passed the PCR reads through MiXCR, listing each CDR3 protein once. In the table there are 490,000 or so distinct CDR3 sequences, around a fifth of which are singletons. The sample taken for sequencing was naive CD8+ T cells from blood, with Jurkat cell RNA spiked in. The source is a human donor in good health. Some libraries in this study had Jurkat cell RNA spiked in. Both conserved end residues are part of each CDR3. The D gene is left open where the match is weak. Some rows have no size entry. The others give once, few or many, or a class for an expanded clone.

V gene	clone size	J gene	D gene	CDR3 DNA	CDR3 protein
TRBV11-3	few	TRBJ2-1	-	TGTGCCAGCACCAAAGGTAGGGGGGATGAGCAGTTCTTC	CASTKGRGDEQFF
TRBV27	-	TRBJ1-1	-	TGTGCCAGCAGTGAAGGGTTCATGAACACTGAAGCTTTCTTT	CASSEGFMNTEAFF
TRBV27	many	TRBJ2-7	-	TGTGCCAGCAGTTCGGGACCGAGCACCTACGAGCAGTACTTC	CASSSGPSTYEQYF
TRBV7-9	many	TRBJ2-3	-	TGTGCCAGCAGCTGGTTAGAGGGAGGCACGTTGGACACAGATACGCAGTATTTT	CASSWLEGGTLDTDTQYF
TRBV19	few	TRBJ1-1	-	TGTGCCACCCAATGGGGGGTAAACACTGAAGCTTTCTTT	CATQWGVNTEAFF
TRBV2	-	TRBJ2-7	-	TGTGCCAGCGGGCCCCCTTCCTACGAGCGGTACTTC	CASGPPSYERYF
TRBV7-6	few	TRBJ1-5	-	TGTGCCAGCAGGTCAGGTGTTGATAGCAATCAGCCCCAGCATTTT	CASRSGVDSNQPQHF
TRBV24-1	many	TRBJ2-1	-	TGTGCCACCAGTGATTTACTGACAAGTGAGCAGTTCTTC	CATSDLLTSEQFF
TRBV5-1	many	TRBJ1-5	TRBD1	TGCGCCAGCAGCCTTGTGAGGCCGGGACAGGGGGCTATTCAGCCCCAGCATTTT	CASSLVRPGQGAIQPQHF
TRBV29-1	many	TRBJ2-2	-	TGCAGCGTTGACACCCACACCGGGGAGCTGTTTTTT	CSVDTHTGELFF
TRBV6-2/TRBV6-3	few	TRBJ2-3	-	TGTGCCAGCAGTACCAAAACAAGGAGCACAGATACGCAGTATTTT	CASSTKTRSTDTQYF
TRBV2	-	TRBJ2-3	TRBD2	TGTGCCAGCCAAGAGGGAGCGGGAGTAGTCGATACGCAGTATTTT	CASQEGAGVVDTQYF
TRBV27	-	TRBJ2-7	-	TGTGCCAGCAGTACGGGGTTAACCTACGAGCAGTACTTC	CASSTGLTYEQYF
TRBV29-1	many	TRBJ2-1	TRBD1	TGCAGCGTCGGGACAGGGAGTTATGAGCAGTTCTTC	CSVGTGSYEQFF
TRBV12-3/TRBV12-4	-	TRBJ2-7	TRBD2	TGTGCCAGCAGAGGGACTAGCGGGAGGGACGAGCAGTACTTC	CASRGTSGRDEQYF
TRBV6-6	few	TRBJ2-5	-	TGTGCCAGCAGTTACTCCGCCCCAGGGGTGGAGACCCAGTACTTC	CASSYSAPGVETQYF
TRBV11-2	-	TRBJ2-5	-	TGTGCCAGCAGCTCGGACATCACTCCCCAAGAGACCCAGTACTTC	CASSSDITPQETQYF
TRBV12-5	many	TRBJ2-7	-	TGTGCTAGTGGTTTAGGGGACGGAGCCTACGAGCAGTACTTC	CASGLGDGAYEQYF
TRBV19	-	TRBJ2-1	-	TGTGCCAGCCTCCCGGGGCGGGGCCAGGAGCAGTTCTTC	CASLPGRGQEQFF
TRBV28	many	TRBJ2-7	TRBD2	TGTGCCAGCAGTTTCCGGGGACTAGCGTCCCACGAGCAGTACTTC	CASSFRGLASHEQYF
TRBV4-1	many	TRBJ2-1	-	TGCGCCAGCAGCCAAGTTGCAGGGGTGGCACGGGAGCAGTTCTTC	CASSQVAGVAREQFF
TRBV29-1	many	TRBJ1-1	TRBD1	TGCAGCGTTAAGGGGGCCGAAGGGGCTCGGAACACTGAAGCTTTCTTT	CSVKGAEGARNTEAFF
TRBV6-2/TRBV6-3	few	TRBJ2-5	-	TGTGCCAGCAGTTATCCTCCTAAAGAGACCCAGTACTTC	CASSYPPKETQYF
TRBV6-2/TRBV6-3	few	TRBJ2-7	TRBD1	TGTGCCAGCAGGAGTAACCGACAGGGGAACTACGAGCAGTACTTC	CASRSNRQGNYEQYF
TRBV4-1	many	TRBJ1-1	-	TGCGCCAGCAGCCAATCCCTATCCGGGCCTGAAGCTTTCTTT	CASSQSLSGPEAFF
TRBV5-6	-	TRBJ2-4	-	TGTGCCAGCAGTGACTCGCTAGCCAAAAACATTCAGTACTTC	CASSDSLAKNIQYF
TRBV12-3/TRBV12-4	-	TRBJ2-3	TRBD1	TGTGCCAGCAGTTTCTCAGGGGGCTATAGGGCAGATACGCAGTATTTT	CASSFSGGYRADTQYF
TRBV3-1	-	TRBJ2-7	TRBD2	TGTGCCAGCAGCCTAGCGGGAGACGGGGTCGAGCAGTACTTC	CASSLAGDGVEQYF
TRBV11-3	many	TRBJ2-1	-	TGTGCCAGCAGCCCCAGACTGACTAATGAGCAGTTCTTC	CASSPRLTNEQFF
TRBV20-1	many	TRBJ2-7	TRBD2	TGCAGTGCTCCACCGGGACTAGCGTACCTCTCCTACGAGCAGTACTTC	CSAPPGLAYLSYEQYF
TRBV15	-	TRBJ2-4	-	TGTGCCACTCAGGACAGGGAGGGGGCCAAAAACATTCAGTACTTC	CATQDREGAKNIQYF
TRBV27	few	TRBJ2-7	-	TGTGCCAGCAGTTCATTGGCGATTACAGGTTTCTCCTACGAGCAGTACTTC	CASSSLAITGFSYEQYF
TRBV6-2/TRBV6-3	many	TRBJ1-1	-	TGTGCCAGCAGTTACGACAGACGACGCACTGAAGCTTTCTTT	CASSYDRRRTEAFF